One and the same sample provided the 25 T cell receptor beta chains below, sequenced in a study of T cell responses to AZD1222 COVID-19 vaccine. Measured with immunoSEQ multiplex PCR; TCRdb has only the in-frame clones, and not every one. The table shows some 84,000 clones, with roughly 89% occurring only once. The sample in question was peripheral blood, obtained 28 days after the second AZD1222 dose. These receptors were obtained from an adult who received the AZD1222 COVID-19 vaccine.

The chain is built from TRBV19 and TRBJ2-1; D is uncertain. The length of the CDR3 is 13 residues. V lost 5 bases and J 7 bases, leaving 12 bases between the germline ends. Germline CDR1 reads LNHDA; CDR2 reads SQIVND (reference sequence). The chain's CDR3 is CASSADGINEQFF. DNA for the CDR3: TGTGCCAGTAGTGCGGACGGAATAAATGAGCAGTTCTTC. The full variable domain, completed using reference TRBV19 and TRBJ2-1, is DGGITQSPKYLFRKEGQNVTLSCEQNLNHDAMYWYRQDPGQGLRLIYYSQIVNDFQKGDIAEGYSVSREKKESFPLTVTSAQKNPTAFYLCASSADGINEQFFGPGTRLTVL.

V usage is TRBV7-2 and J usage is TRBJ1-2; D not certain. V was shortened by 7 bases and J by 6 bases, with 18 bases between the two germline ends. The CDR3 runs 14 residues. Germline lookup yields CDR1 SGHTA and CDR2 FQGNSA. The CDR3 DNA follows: TGTGCCAGCAACTCCTGGGGAGGGATCAATGGCTACACCTTC. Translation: CASNSWGGINGYTF.

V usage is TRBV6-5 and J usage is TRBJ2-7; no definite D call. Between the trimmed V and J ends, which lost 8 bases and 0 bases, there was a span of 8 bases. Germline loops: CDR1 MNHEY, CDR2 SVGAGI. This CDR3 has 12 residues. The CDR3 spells CASRPHSYEQYF. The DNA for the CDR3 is TGTGCCAGCCGGCCTCACTCCTACGAGCAGTACTTC.

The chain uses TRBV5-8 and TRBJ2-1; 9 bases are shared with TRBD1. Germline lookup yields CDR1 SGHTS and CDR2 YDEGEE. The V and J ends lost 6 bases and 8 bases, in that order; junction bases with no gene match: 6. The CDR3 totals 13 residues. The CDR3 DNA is TGTGCCAGCAACCGGGACAGGGCCTATGAGCAGTTCTTC. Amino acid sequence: CASNRDRAYEQFF.

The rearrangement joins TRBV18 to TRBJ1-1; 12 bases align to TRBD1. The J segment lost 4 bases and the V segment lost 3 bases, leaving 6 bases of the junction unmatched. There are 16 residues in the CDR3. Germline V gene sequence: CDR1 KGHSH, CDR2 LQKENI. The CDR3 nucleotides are TGTGCCAGCTCACCTCCGGGGACAGGGGGCTTCACTGAAGCTTTCTTT. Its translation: CASSPPGTGGFTEAFF.

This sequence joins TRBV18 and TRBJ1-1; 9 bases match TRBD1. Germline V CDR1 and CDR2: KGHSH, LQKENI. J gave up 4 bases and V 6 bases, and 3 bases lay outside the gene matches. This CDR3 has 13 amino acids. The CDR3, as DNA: TGTGCCAGCTCCCAGACAGGGGGCACTGAAGCTTTCTTT. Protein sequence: CASSQTGGTEAFF.

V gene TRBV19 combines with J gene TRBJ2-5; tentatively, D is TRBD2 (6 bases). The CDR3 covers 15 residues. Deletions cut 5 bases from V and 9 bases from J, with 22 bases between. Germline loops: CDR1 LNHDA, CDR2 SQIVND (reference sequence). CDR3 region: CASSVATRLFGAQYF. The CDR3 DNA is TGTGCCAGTAGTGTAGCGACTAGGCTATTTGGGGCCCAGTACTTC.

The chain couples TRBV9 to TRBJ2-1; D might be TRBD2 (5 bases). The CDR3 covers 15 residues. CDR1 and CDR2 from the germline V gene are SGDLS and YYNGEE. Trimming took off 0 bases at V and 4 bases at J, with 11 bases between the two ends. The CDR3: CASSVGTGKYNEQFF. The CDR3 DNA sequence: TGTGCCAGCAGCGTAGGTACGGGAAAGTACAATGAGCAGTTCTTC.

The CDR3 DNA follows: TGTGCCAGCAGCCCGGGGACAGGGAGCCCTTGGGGCTACACCTTC. Residues: CASSPGTGSPWGYTF. The chain recombines TRBV7-3 with TRBJ1-2, with TRBD1 matching over 9 bases. J gave up 8 bases and V 5 bases, and 12 bases lay outside the gene matches. Germline V gives CDR1 SGHTA, CDR2 FQGTGA. The CDR3 sequence is 15 residues long.

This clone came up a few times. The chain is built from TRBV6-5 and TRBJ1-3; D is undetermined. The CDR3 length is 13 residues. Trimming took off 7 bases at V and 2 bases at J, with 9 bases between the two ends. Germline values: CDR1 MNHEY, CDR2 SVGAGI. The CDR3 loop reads CASTEWAGNTIYF. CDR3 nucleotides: TGTGCCAGCACCGAGTGGGCTGGAAACACCATATATTTT.

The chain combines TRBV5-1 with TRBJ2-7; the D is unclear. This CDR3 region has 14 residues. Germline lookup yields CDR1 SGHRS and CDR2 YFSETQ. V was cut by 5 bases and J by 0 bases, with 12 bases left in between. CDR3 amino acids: CASSTTASSYEQYF. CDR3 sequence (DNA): TGCGCCAGCAGTACGACGGCTAGCTCCTACGAGCAGTACTTC.

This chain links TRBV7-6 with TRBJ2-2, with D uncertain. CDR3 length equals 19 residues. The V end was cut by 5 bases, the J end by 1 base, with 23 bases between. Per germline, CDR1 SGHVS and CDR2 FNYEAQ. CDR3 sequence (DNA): TGTGCCAGCAGCCCCTGGGTGGGCTCCCCCTCCCAGAACACCGGGGAGCTGTTTTTT. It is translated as CASSPWVGSPSQNTGELFF.

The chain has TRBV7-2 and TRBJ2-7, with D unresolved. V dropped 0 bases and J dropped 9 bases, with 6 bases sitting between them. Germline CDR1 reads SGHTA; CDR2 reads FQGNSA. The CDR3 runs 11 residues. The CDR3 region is CASSLAVGQYF. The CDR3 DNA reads TGTGCCAGCAGCTTAGCCGTGGGGCAGTACTTC.

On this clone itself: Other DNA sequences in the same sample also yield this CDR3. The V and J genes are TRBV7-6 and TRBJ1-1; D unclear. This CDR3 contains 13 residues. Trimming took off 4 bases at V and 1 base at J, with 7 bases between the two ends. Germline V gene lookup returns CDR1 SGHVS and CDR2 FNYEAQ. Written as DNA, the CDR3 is TGTGCCAGCAGCTCACACGAGAACACTGAAGCTTTCTTT. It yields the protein CASSSHENTEAFF. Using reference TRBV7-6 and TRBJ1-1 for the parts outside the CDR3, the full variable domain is GAGVSQSPRYKVTKRGQDVALRCDPISGHVSLYWYRQALGQGPEFLTYFNYEAQQDKSGLPNDRFSAERPEGSISTLTIQRTEQRDSAMYRCASSSHENTEAFFGQGTRLTVV.

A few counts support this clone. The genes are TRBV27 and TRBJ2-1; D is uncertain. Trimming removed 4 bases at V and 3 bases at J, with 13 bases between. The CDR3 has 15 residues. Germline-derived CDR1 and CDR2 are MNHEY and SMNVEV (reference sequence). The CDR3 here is CASSSAQGFYNEQFF. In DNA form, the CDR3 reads TGTGCCAGCAGTTCAGCTCAAGGGTTCTACAATGAGCAGTTCTTC.

The CDR3 DNA reads TGTGCCAGCCGTAATTCCTATCAGCCCCAGCATTTT. It encodes CASRNSYQPQHF. The genes are TRBV12-3 or TRBV12-4 and TRBJ1-5; D remains unclear. The CDR3 runs to 12 residues. V was pared by 8 bases and J by 5 bases, with 10 bases between.

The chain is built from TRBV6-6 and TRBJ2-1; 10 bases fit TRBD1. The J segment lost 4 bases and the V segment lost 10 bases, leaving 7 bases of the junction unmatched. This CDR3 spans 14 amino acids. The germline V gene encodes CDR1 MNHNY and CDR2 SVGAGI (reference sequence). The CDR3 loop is CATLRDRGYNEQFF. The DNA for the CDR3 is TGTGCCACCCTCCGGGACAGGGGTTACAATGAGCAGTTCTTC.

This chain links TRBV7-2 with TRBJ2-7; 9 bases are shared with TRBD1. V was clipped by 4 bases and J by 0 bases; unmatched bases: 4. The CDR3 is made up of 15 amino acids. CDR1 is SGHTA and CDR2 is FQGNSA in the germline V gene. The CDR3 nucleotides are TGTGCCAGCAGCTCCGACAGGGGGAGCTCCTACGAGCAGTACTTC. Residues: CASSSDRGSSYEQYF.

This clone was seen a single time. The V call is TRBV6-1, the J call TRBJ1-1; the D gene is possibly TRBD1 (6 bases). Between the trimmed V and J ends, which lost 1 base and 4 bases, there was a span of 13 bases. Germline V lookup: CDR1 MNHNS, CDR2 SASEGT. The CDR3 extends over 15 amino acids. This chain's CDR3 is CASSEVAGASTEAFF. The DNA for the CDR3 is TGTGCCAGCAGTGAAGTCGCAGGGGCGAGCACTGAAGCTTTCTTT.

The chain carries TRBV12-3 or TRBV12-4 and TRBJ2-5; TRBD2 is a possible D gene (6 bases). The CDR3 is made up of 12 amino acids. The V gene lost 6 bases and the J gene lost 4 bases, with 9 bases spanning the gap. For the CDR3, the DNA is TGTGCCAGCAGCCACGGGGGAGAGACCCAGTACTTC. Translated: CASSHGGETQYF.

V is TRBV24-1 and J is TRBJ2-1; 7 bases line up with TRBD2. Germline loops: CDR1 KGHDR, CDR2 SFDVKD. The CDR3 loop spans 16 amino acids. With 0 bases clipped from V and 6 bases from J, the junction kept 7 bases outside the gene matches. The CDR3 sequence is CATSDLNGGWGNEQFF. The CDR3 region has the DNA TGTGCCACCAGTGATTTGAACGGGGGGTGGGGCAATGAGCAGTTCTTC.

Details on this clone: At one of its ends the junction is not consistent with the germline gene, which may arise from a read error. CDR3 region: CASSLSSREHDGELFF. CDR3 nucleotide sequence: TGTGCTAGCAGCTTATCCTCTCGGGAACACGACGGGGAGCTGTTTTTT. The chain joins TRBV7-7 to TRBJ2-2; D is possibly TRBD2 (5 bases). The CDR3 loop spans 16 amino acids. Germline V gives CDR1 SSHAT, CDR2 FNYEAQ (reference sequence).

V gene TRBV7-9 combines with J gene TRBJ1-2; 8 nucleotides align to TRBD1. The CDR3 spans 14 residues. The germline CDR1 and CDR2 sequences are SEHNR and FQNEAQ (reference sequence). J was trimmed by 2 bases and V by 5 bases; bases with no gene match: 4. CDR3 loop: CASSPWTGNYGYTF. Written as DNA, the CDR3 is TGTGCCAGCAGCCCCTGGACAGGGAACTATGGCTACACCTTC. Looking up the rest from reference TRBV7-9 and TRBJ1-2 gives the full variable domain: DTGVSQNPRHKITKRGQNVTFRCDPISEHNRLYWYRQTLGQGPEFLTYFQNEAQLEKSRLLSDRFSAERPKGSFSTLEIQRTEQGDSAMYLCASSPWTGNYGYTFGSGTRLTVV.

CDR3 residues: CASSMDENQAFF. In DNA, the CDR3 is TGTGCCAGCAGCATGGACGAGAATCAAGCTTTCTTT. This chain connects TRBV7-9 to TRBJ1-1; D remains unclear. Looked up from germline, CDR1 is SEHNR and CDR2 is FQNEAQ (reference sequence). V lost 5 bases to trimming and J lost 9 bases, with 13 bases between them. This CDR3 has 12 residues.

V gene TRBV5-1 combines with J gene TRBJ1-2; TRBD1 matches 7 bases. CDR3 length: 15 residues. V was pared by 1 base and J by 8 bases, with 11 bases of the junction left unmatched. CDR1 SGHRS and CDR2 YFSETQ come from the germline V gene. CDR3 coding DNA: TGCGCCAGCAGCTTGACCCACACAGGGGCGAGAGGCTACACCTTC. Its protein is CASSLTHTGARGYTF.